This entry describes one T cell receptor beta chain. This clone's antigen is unknown. Base-call qualities are not available, and no considerably larger clone is one nucleotide away. Libraries were prepared through the immunoSEQ multiplex PCR assay. For the multiplex PCR, a mixture combining 60 forward primers for TCR Vbeta segments and 13 reverse primers for TCR Jbeta segments was used. Amplification of the CDR3 region of rearranged TCR beta genes was performed with a multiplex PCR assay on genomic DNA. The amplified TCR beta libraries were sequenced on the Illumina HiSeq System as 87-base-pair reads. Per the authors' processing: In a later analysis, some 80 million unique TCR beta chains were counted across the roughly 610 repertoires, and approximately 9.9 million of these chains were shared by at least two donors. Raw reads were error-corrected and collapsed into unique sequences with a nearest-neighbor algorithm that merged closely related sequences to remove PCR and sequencing errors. V, D and J gene segments were assigned by aligning CDR3 sequences to IMGT reference sequences. For a sequence to be retained, a match of at least six nucleotides to both a V gene segment and a J gene segment was required. A rearrangement was called productive if the CDR3 had no stop codons and remained in frame with V and J, and every other rearrangement was called non-productive. Following IMGT convention, CDR3 was defined as the stretch from the second conserved V-encoded cysteine to the conserved J-encoded phenylalanine. The earlier analysis of some 600 of the donors excluded sequences that lacked an unambiguous match to a single V gene segment. An earlier analysis of under 750 of the donors called V segments functional above 56.7% productive rearrangements and segregating when the between-donor standard deviation exceeded 5%. To diagnose cytomegalovirus status from the catalog of TCR beta chain sequences, a statistical classification framework was built. A later analysis assigned V and J genes by comparing TCR nucleotide sequences with IMGT/GENE-DB human TR gene sequences. The TCRdist pipeline was used in a later analysis to assign CDR3 sequences and most-parsimonious VDJ recombination scenarios. In a later analysis, each TCR beta chain was defined by its CDR3 amino acid sequence together with its V-gene family, and reads without a unique V-gene family were excluded. In a later analysis, 450 to 600 highly shared, low-generation-probability nucleotide sequences were removed to address suspected cross-contamination and a sequencing artifact. For each public chain, a later analysis derived a clonal expansion index from normalized ranks of inferred template counts within each repertoire. In a later analysis, generation probabilities were computed with a VDJ recombination model fitted to out-of-frame rearrangements, and the resulting probabilities were checked against IGoR. Hypergeometric tests were used in a later analysis to score TCR-TCR, TCR-HLA and TCR-CMV co-occurrence, with a repertoire-size bias correction applied to the TCR pairs. A later analysis estimated false discovery rates by permuting HLA or CMV assignments 20 times. In a later analysis, co-occurring TCRs were grouped using DBSCAN, with TCRdist sequence similarity added in when clustering inside HLA-allele-positive subsets. Repertoires with fewer than 30,000 or more than 120,000 public chains, plus five repertoires with anomalous nucleotide sharing, were excluded from co-occurrence clustering. The source is immuneACCESS, and TCRdb retained only in-frame sequences with V and J called. Part of the clones is not carried over; for the studies checked, unresolved V genes explain less than half of this, and the remainder is unexplained. The V and J calls and clone size were taken over from that table, and D and trimming were inferred from the DNA. Within this sample are some 180,000 clones, with around four fifths of them counted one time only. The ten most abundant clones make up more than 1.4% of the sample.

The cohort was made up of around 720 healthy bone marrow donors. At the time of sampling, all cohort members were nominally healthy, though unrecorded immune exposures were likely present. The donor was CMV seronegative and was included in the group of around 320 seronegative cohort members. A peripheral blood sample was provided by each donor, and peripheral blood mononuclear cells were used for TCR beta sequencing. Genomic DNA extraction from the blood cell samples was performed with the Qiagen DNeasy Blood Extraction Kit. From the cysteine up to the phenylalanine, the CDR3 has a length of 14 residues. This entry keeps only the CDR3 DNA: 42 bases, framed from base 1. CDR1 and CDR2, per the germline V gene (reference sequence), are LNHDA and SQIVND. Trimming leaves V shorter by 9 bases and J shorter by 2 bases, with the junction holding 4 bases beyond the gene matches. This sample was taken from a study of cytomegalovirus exposure and HLA in healthy donors (dated by TCRdb to the late 2010s). Describing the broader study: According to an earlier analysis of a few hundred of the donors, about 179 million T cells yielded 90 million to 140 million unique TCR beta sequences and 276 Gb of sequence data. Around 320 gigabases of sequencing data and tens of millions of unique TCR sequences were included in an early release covering roughly 700 HLA-typed donors. Of the approximately 370 genotyped donors, 81% were placed in the genetic ancestry cluster associated with self-reported Caucasian donors. The study aimed to test whether cataloging public T cell receptors could reveal signatures of past pathogen exposure. The study used immunosequencing to profile the T cell repertoires of approximately 640 subjects and linked those repertoires to cytomegalovirus serostatus. In addition to the first cohort of around 670 subjects, a separate validation cohort of about 120 different subjects was used. To predict cytomegalovirus infection status, the study brought together high-throughput TCR immunosequencing, statistical association of individual TCRs with disease status, and machine learning. To study patterns of TCR occurrence, a later analysis re-analyzed previously published TCR beta repertoires from 700 or so donors and added high-resolution HLA genotyping. The later analysis used no new phenotypic data to find candidate immune exposures, relying instead on TCR beta sequences and their occurrence across donors. An earlier analysis of some 500 of the donors applied high-throughput TCR beta sequencing to assess whether each TCR beta V gene segment acted as functional or pseudogenic. Alongside the repertoire data, information on donor age, sex, ethnicity and CMV serostatus was compiled. Genome-wide SNP genotypes for about 65% of the roughly 670 donors were used in a later genetic analysis, which treated that subset as a discovery cohort. Every discovery cohort repertoire had been produced on one sequencing platform. Both class I and class II loci were covered by HLA typing, at four-digit resolution. Typing coverage varied by locus: roughly 629-630 donors for A, B, C, DRB1 and DQB1; approximately 560 for DQA1; more than 600 for DPA1; 400 to 480 for DPB1. Because of strong linkage in the cohort, four to six DR-DQ haplotypes were treated as single units for association and clustering. On average, 235,054 unique TCR beta nucleotide sequences were sequenced per donor among 350 to 400 genotyped donors of the cohort, with around 19% of those sequences being non-productive. Broader findings and caveats from the paper: Only TCR beta chains were sequenced in this cohort, and the absence of alpha or paired-chain data limited detectable features. Most CMV-associated TCR beta chains appeared to be HLA-restricted in a later analysis, and the HLA associations seemed to be driven largely by CMV exposure. In the study, some 160 TCR beta chains were listed as associated with cytomegalovirus. Broadly in line with IMGT annotations, most TCR beta V segments showed up in productive rearrangements about 87% or about 30% of the time in an earlier analysis of a few hundred of the donors. A further reported finding was that TCR beta sequences accurately predicted the HLA-A and HLA-B alleles for most subjects in the first cohort. For the cohort, immune exposure information was limited to CMV serostatus. When HLA alleles, especially DR and DQ, strongly co-occurred, attributing TCR associations to individual alleles was difficult. In a later analysis, several top co-occurrence clusters were reported to appear linked to parvovirus B19, influenza, CMV and Epstein-Barr virus. In vitro tests confirmed that a few of the cytomegalovirus-associated TCR beta chains recognize cytomegalovirus antigens. In a later genetic analysis, a missense DCLRE1C variant was associated with V-gene and J-gene trimming of TCR beta chains, and the association was replicated in an independent cohort. The earlier analysis of 587 of the donors excluded fewer than 20 rarely observed V segments, including chromosome 9 orphons, because counts were too low. According to a later genetic analysis, donors in an Asian-associated ancestry cluster had fewer N-insertions in productive TCRs than the approximately 710-donor mean. In a later analysis, the rate of TCR association differed among HLA loci, with DRB1 alleles having the most associated TCRs and HLA-C alleles having the fewest. In a later analysis, HLA-associated TCR beta chains showed more clonal expansion and lower generation probabilities than non-associated chains that were equally common. A cluster of highly shared sequence variants was judged likely to represent a technical artifact of the sequencing pipeline. In a later analysis, about 16,000 TCR beta sequences were associated with specific HLA alleles at a false discovery rate of 0.05. Some IMGT-functional V segments, including TRBV6-2 and TRBV6-3, could not be told apart with the 87-base-pair reads, so those segments were excluded. The authors suggested that the approach could potentially be extended to other disease states and immunological phenotypes. Correlated functional status among segregating V segments might be attributable to linkage disequilibrium, but an unknown experimental factor could not be ruled out. Because some donors lacked HLA typing at each locus, the association tests relied only on the typed subset. While some public TCRs were present in many individuals, most TCR sequences turned up only very rarely across donors. Sequencing depth was assumed to be roughly uniform across donors in the presence/absence analyses, though that assumption may not hold. Cytomegalovirus status was reported to be diagnosed by the classifier with high specificity and sensitivity in both the original and validation cohorts.

The receptor was isolated from a man aged 18-30 years in good health and CMV-seronegative. Here the chain combines TRBV19 and TRBJ2-6; TRBD1 lines up with 7 middle nucleotides. Sequencing was carried out using PBMCs. This receptor has the CDR3 CASGDRAGANVLTF. The bases are TGTGCCAGCGGAGACAGGGCTGGGGCCAACGTCCTGACTTTC.